The present T cell receptor (beta chain) was sequenced within a study of early T cells in non-severe SARS-CoV-2 infection. This clonotype occurred a few times. Individual cDNA molecules each received unique molecular identifiers attached to them. TCRdb reprocessed the 5' RACE reads with MiXCR, giving one entry per CDR3 protein. This sample has around 67,000 distinct CDR3 sequences; about 11% occur once, and the top ten carry approximately 6.4%. Germline-derived CDR1 and CDR2 are SEHNR and FQNEAQ (reference sequence). The CDR3 length is 14 residues. V lost 5 bases, J lost 5 bases, and 7 bases stayed unmatched.

The chain joins TRBV7-9 to TRBJ1-1; the match to TRBD1 covers 8 bases. Sequenced input: whole blood. The origin of this receptor is an adult who was a healthcare worker with PCR-confirmed SARS-CoV-2 infection or an uninfected control (not recorded which). CDR3 region: CASSARTGGTEAFF. The CDR3 bases are TGTGCCAGCAGCGCGAGAACAGGGGGAACTGAAGCTTTCTTT.